This T cell receptor (beta chain) was profiled in a study of T cells in tuberculosis. The CDR3 is 11 amino acids. V dropped 2 bases and J dropped 4 bases, with 6 bases sitting between them. Germline-derived CDR1 and CDR2 are GTSNPN and SVGIG (reference sequence). Whole-study findings and limits: A GMM-specific repertoire classifier reached 85% to 90% accuracy, AUROC over 0.85. Active tuberculosis TCR-alpha repertoires lay closer to GMM-specific TCRs than IGRA-negative controls, suggesting clonal expansion.

TCRdb's copy holds only in-frame clones and misses some; the assay was immunoSEQ multiplex PCR. The table lists roughly 32,000 clones, around 95% of them singletons. This clone was recorded once. Antigen: not known. The rearrangement uses TRBV30 and TRBJ2-7, with TRBD2 as a possible D gene (5 bases). Sequencing was carried out using PBMCs. This sequence originates from a donor aged 10-29 years with latent tuberculosis or without tuberculosis infection. CDR3 nucleotide sequence: TGTGCCTGGAGTACGGGGTACGAGCAGTACTTC. Its protein is CAWSTGYEQYF. Full variable domain (missing parts from reference TRBV30 and TRBJ2-7): SQTIHQWPATLVQPVGSPLSLECTVEGTSNPNLYWYRQAAGRGLQLLFYSVGIGQISSEVPQNLSASRPQDRQFILSSKKLLLSDSGFYLCAWSTGYEQYFGPGTRLTVT.